A single T cell receptor beta chain is shown here with its context. The source of the sample is a study of shared clonotypes between healthy human individuals. Study as a whole: Donor ages ranged 18 to 49 years: a couple of women, three men.

Germline CDR1 is MGHRA and CDR2 is YSYEKL. V was clipped by 1 base and J by 12 bases, with 13 bases between them. This CDR3 contains 14 residues. For each subset, genomic DNA was distributed in equal portions over several immunoSEQ plates. Some clones are missing from TCRdb's copy, which holds only in-frame ones; the method was immunoSEQ multiplex PCR. The sample consists of about 2 million clones, about 95% of them appearing once. Naive CD8 populations comprised CD45RO-negative cells positively selected for CCR7, excluding terminally differentiated effector memory CD45RA+ cells. Sequencing was carried out using naive CD8+ T cells sorted from blood. The sequence was collected from a man between 18 and 29 years old in good health. The chain combines TRBV4-1 with TRBJ1-6, with D possibly being TRBD1 (6 bases). The CDR3 is CASSQGQERGPLHF. In DNA form, the CDR3 reads TGCGCCAGCAGCCAAGGACAGGAGAGGGGACCCCTCCACTTT.